Given below is one T cell receptor beta chain in context. In the same sample, other DNA sequences code for this CDR3. This sample is part of a study of T cell changes during pregnancy in multiple sclerosis. The data were produced by immunoSEQ multiplex PCR, yet TCRdb's version contains in-frame clones alone and is incomplete. The sample consists of tens of thousands of clones, around 91% of them appearing once. The material was peripheral blood, obtained in the third trimester of pregnancy. The receptor comes from a female donor in good health, enrolled as a control in a pregnancy study.

The CDR3 is CASSPNYEQYF. Written as DNA, the CDR3 is TGTGCCAGCAGTCCAAATTACGAGCAGTACTTC. The gene calls are TRBV28 and TRBJ2-7; the D is unclear. The CDR3 contains 11 residues. Germline CDR1 MDHEN, CDR2 SYDVKM. Trimming took 5 bases from V and 4 from J, leaving 6 bases between them.